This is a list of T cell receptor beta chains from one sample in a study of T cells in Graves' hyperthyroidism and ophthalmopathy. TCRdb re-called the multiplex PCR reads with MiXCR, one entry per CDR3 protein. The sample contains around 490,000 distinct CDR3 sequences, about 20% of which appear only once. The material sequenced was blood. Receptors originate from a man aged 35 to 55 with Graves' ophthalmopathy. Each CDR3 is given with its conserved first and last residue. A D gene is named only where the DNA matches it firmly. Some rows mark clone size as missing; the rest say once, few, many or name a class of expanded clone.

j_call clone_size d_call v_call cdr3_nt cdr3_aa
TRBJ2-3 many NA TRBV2 TGTGCCATCGGACAGAGCACAGATACGCAGTATTTT CAIGQSTDTQYF
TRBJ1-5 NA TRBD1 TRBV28 TGTGCCAGCAGTTCCGGGACAGGGGTACGGAGCAATCAGCCCCAGCATTTT CASSSGTGVRSNQPQHF
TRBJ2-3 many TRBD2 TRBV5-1 TGCGCCAGCAAGCCTCAAGCGGGGGCGGCGGATACGCAGTATTTT CASKPQAGAADTQYF
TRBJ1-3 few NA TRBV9 TGTGCCAGCAGCGTAAGGGGGACGGGAGGAAACACCATATATTTT CASSVRGTGGNTIYF
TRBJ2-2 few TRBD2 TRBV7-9 TGTGCCAGCACCCGAGGACTAGCGGGGCCCGCCGGGGAGCTGTTTTTT CASTRGLAGPAGELFF
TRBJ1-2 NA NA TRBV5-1 TGCGCCAGCAGCTTGGCCGGGGGCGAGTATTTCACCTTC CASSLAGGEYFTF
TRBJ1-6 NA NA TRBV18 TGTGCCAGCCGGGGGGGGAATTCACCCCTCCACTTT CASRGGNSPLHF
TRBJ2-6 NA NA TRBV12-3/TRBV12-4 TGTGCCAGCAGTTTTGCGGGAATCAGGGCCAACGTCCTGACTTTC CASSFAGIRANVLTF
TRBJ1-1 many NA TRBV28 TGTGCCAGCAGTCCCGCCACCGGCCAGGGCACTGAAGCTTTCTTT CASSPATGQGTEAFF
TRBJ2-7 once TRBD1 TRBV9 TGTGCCAGCAGCGCCACCGCCGGACAGGGTAGACACGAGCAGTACTTC CASSATAGQGRHEQYF
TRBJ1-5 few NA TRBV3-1 TGCGCCAGCAGCCAAGAAGGGTCGGGCAGGCAGCCCCAGCATTTT CASSQEGSGRQPQHF
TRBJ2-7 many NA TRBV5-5 TGTGCCAGCAGCCGGCCGGGGGAACCGACCTACGAGCAGTACTTC CASSRPGEPTYEQYF
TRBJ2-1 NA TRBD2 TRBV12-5 TGTGCTAGTGGTTTGACTAGCGGGAGCGATGAGCAGTTCTTC CASGLTSGSDEQFF
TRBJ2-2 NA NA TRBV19 TGTGCCAGTAGTATGGGCAGGGACTTCACCGGGGAGCTGTTTTTT CASSMGRDFTGELFF
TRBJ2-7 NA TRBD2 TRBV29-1 TGCAGCGCCACTAGCGGGAGTAGTTTAGGCGAGCAGTACTTC CSATSGSSLGEQYF
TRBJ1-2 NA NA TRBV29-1 TGCAGCGTTGCTGACAGCCTATATGGCTACACCTTC CSVADSLYGYTF
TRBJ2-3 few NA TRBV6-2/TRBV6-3 TGTGCCAGCAGTTACGGTCCGACAGTTTCAGATACGCAGTATTTT CASSYGPTVSDTQYF
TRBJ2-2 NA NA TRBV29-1 TGCAGCGTTGAATCTGCCATCCGACAGGACACCGGGGAGCTGTTTTTT CSVESAIRQDTGELFF
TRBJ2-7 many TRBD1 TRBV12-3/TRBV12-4 TGTGCCAGCTCGGGACAGGGGAACGAGCAGTACTTC CASSGQGNEQYF
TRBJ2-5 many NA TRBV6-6 TGTGCCAGCAGTTACTCGAAGGGCCGGGCCTCGATCCAAGAGACCCAGTACTTC CASSYSKGRASIQETQYF
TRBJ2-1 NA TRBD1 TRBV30 TGTGCCTGGAAGGCGTGGGGGACAGGGGGAAATGAGCAGTTCTTC CAWKAWGTGGNEQFF
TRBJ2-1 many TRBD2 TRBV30 TGTGCCTGGAGTTCGGGTAGCGGGAGTTCCTACAATGAGCAGTTCTTC CAWSSGSGSSYNEQFF
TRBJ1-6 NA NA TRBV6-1 TGTGCCAGCGGGCAGGTCCATTCACCCCTCCACTTT CASGQVHSPLHF
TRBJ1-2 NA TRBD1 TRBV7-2 TGTGCCAGCAGCTCCCTTCCGGGACAGGGGAACTATGGCTACACCTTC CASSSLPGQGNYGYTF
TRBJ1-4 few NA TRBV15 TGTGCCACCGCCCCCCCCGCAGCAACTAATGAAAAACTGTTTTTT CATAPPAATNEKLFF
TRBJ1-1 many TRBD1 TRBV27 TGTGCCAGCAGTTCATACAGGGGGCCTGAAGCTTTCTTT CASSSYRGPEAFF
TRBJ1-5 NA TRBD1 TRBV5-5 TGTACCAGCAGCTTGGATCCACAGGGGGCCGGACAGCCCCAGCATTTT CTSSLDPQGAGQPQHF
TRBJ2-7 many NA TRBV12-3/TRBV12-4 TGTGCCAGCAACCCTGGGGCAGGGGCGCCCTCCTACGAGCAGTACTTC CASNPGAGAPSYEQYF
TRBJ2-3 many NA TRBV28 TGTGCCAGCAGGCGAATGTTGGTGACAGATACGCAGTATTTT CASRRMLVTDTQYF
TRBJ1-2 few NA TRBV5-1 TGCGCCAGCAGCCCCTCGTTCGGCTATGGCTACACCTTC CASSPSFGYGYTF
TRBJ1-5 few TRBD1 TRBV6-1 TGTGCCAGCAGACCTCCAATGGGACGGGACAGGGGGAATGTTCAGCCCCAGCATTTT CASRPPMGRDRGNVQPQHF
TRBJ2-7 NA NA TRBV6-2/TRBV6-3 TGTGCCAGCAGTTACGGTTCGGGTATCCCCTACGAGCAGTACTTC CASSYGSGIPYEQYF
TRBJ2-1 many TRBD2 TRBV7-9 TGTGCCAGCAGCCCTGTGGGCGGGAGCTCCTACAATGAGCAGTTCTTC CASSPVGGSSYNEQFF
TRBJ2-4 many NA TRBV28 TGTGCCAGCAGTTCGGGGGCTAAAGTAGCCAAAAACATTCAGTACTTC CASSSGAKVAKNIQYF
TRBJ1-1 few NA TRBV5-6 TGTGCCAGCAGCCGGGAAGCCCGTGAAGCTTTCTTT CASSREAREAFF
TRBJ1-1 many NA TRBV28 TGTGCCAGCACCTCGACAGGTCCTAACACTGAAGCTTTCTTT CASTSTGPNTEAFF
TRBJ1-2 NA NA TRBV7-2 TGTGCCAGCAGCCCCCGCAGGGCTAACTATGGCTACACCTTC CASSPRRANYGYTF
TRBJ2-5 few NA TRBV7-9 TGTGCCAGCAGCTCAACAGCTGAAGAGACCCAGTACTTC CASSSTAEETQYF
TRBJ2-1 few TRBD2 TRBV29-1 TGCAGCGTTGACCTCGGGACTAGTGTCTATGAGCAGTTCTTC CSVDLGTSVYEQFF
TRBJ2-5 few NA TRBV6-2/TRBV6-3 TGTGCCAGCAGTTACCCCCTCCAAGAGACCCAGTGCTTC CASSYPLQETQCF
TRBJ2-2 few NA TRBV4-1 TGCGCCAGCAGCCCCAGGGCGGCCCTGAACACCGGGGAGCTGTTTTTT CASSPRAALNTGELFF
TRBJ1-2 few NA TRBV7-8 TGTGCCAGCAGCTTAGTAGGAGGGGCGGGGGGCTACACCTTC CASSLVGGAGGYTF
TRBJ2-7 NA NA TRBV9 TGTGCCAGCAGCCCCAGGGGGGGTCCCTCCTACGAGCAGTACTTC CASSPRGGPSYEQYF
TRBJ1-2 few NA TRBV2 TGTGCCAGCAGTGAATGGGGGATTCCCGCGGGCTACACCTTC CASSEWGIPAGYTF
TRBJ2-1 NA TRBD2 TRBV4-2 TGTGCCAGCAGCCGCGATCCGGGACTAGCGGGAGGGCCGTCTTTCAATGAGCAGTTCTTC CASSRDPGLAGGPSFNEQFF
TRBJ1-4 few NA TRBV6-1 TGTGCCAGCACCGAAGACAGGATTAATGAAAAACTGTTTTTT CASTEDRINEKLFF
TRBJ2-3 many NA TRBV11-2 TGTGCCAGCAGCTTCCGCCGAGGAGATACGCAGTATTTT CASSFRRGDTQYF
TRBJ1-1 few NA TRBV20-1 TGCAGGGCATCCGGGGCCTTGGCTGAAGCTTTCTTT CRASGALAEAFF
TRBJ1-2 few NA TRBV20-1 TGCAGTGCTAGTGATATATATTATGGCTACACCTTC CSASDIYYGYTF
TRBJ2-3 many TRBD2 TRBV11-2 TGTGCCAGCAGCCTAAGGACTAGCTACGATACGCAGTATTTT CASSLRTSYDTQYF
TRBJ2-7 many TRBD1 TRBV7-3 TGTGCCAGCAGCCGACCTCCCCAAGACAGGGTCCCCTACGAGCAGTACTTC CASSRPPQDRVPYEQYF
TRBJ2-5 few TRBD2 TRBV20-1 TGCAGTGCTTGGGGGGGGACTAGCGGGGTCCAAGAGGCCCAGTACTTC CSAWGGTSGVQEAQYF
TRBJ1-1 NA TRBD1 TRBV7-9 TGTGCCAGCGGAATCTCGGACAGGGTAGAGGGGAGCACTGAAGCTTTCTTT CASGISDRVEGSTEAFF
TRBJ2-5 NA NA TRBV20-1 TGCAGTGCAGCCCCTGAGCCTAGGGCCCAGTACTTC CSAAPEPRAQYF
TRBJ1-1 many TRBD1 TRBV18 TGTGCCAGCTCACCAAGGACAGGGGGTCTGAACACTGAAGCTTTCTTT CASSPRTGGLNTEAFF
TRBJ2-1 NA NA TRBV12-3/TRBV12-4 TGTGCCAGCAGTTCGGACAGGGAGGGCAATGAGCAGTTCTTC CASSSDREGNEQFF
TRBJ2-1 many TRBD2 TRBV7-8 TGTGCCAGCAGCCGGACTAGCGGGGGGGGTAGCTCCTACAATGAGCAGTTCTTC CASSRTSGGGSSYNEQFF
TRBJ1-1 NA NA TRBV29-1 TGCAGCGGAACCACGGGGGACACTGAAGCTTTCTTT CSGTTGDTEAFF
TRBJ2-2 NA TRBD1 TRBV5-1 TGCGCCAGCAGCCCTGCCCCTCGACAGGGTCGCCTGTTTTTT CASSPAPRQGRLFF